The rows below give T cell receptor beta chains drawn from one sample of a study of T cells in Graves' hyperthyroidism and ophthalmopathy. TCRdb fed the multiplex PCR reads into MiXCR, producing one record per CDR3 protein. This table has a few hundred thousand distinct CDR3 sequences, under 15% appearing once. The sequencing sample was made of blood. The origin of the receptors is a woman aged 25 to 45 with Graves' hyperthyroidism. The CDR3 runs from the conserved cysteine through the conserved F or W. A D gene is named only where the DNA matches it firmly. Clone size is shown for a subset of rows, as once, few, many or a class of expanded clone.

>TRBJ2-1|many|TRBV27|14|-
TGTGCCAGCAGCTTAGGCAGGGTCAGCGATGAGCAGTTCTTC
CASSLGRVSDEQFF
>TRBJ2-1|many|TRBV12-3/TRBV12-4|15|TRBD2
TGTGCCAGCAGTTTGGGGCGGGAGGCTTACAATGAGCAGTTCTTC
CASSLGREAYNEQFF
>TRBJ2-7|-|TRBV10-1|17|TRBD2
TGCGCCAGCAGTGATGGCAGCCTGGGAGGGAAGAACTACGAGCAGTACTTC
CASSDGSLGGKNYEQYF
>TRBJ2-1|-|TRBV11-2|15|-
TGTGCCAGCAGCTTGGACCGCGGGACAATCGATGAGCAGTTCTTC
CASSLDRGTIDEQFF
>TRBJ2-1|many|TRBV6-1|14|TRBD2
TGTGCCAGCAAAGTGACTAGCGGCTACAATGAGCAGTTCTTC
CASKVTSGYNEQFF
>TRBJ2-1|many|TRBV11-2|16|TRBD2
TGTGCCAGCAGCTTGACCGACCTAGCGGAAGTATATGAGCAGTTCTTC
CASSLTDLAEVYEQFF
>TRBJ2-4|many|TRBV30|12|-
TGTGCCTGGAGGGCGACCAAAAACATTCAGTACTTC
CAWRATKNIQYF
>TRBJ2-7|many|TRBV18|14|-
TGTGCCAGCTCGCCTCAAGGCCGGGGCCACGAGCAGTACTTC
CASSPQGRGHEQYF
>TRBJ2-7|many|TRBV27|16|TRBD2
TGTGCCAGCAGCGCAATATCGGCTAGCGGGAGTTACGAGCAGTACTTC
CASSAISASGSYEQYF
>TRBJ2-2|many|TRBV7-8|16|TRBD2
TGTGCCAGCAGCCCCCTCAGCGGGACGAACACCGGGGAGCTGTTTTTT
CASSPLSGTNTGELFF